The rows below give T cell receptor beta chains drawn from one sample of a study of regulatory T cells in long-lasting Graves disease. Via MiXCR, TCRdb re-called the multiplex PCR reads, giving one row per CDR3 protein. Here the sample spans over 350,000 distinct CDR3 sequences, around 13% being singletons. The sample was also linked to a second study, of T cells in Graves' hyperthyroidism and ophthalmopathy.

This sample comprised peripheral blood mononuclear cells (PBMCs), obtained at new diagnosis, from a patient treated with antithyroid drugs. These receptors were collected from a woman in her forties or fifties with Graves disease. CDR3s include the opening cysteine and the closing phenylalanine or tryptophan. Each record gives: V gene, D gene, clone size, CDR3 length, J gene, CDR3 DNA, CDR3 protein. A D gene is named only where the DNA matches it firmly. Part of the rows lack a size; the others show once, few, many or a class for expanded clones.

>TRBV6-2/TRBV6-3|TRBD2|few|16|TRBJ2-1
TGTGCCAGCAGTTACTCTATACTAGCGGAATCCAATGAGCAGTTCTTC
CASSYSILAESNEQFF
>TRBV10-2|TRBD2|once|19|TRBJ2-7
TGCGCCAGCAGTGAGTTTTCCTTCCGGGGGTCTAGCGGGACGTACGAGCAGTACTTC
CASSEFSFRGSSGTYEQYF
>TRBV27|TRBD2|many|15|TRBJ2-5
TGTGCCAGCAGTTTACGTGGGGGGGGGGTGGAGACCCAGTACTTC
CASSLRGGGVETQYF
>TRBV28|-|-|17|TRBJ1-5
TGTGCCAGCAGTTTGAAAGGGGTAAGGTCTGGTTTTCAGCCCCAGCATTTT
CASSLKGVRSGFQPQHF
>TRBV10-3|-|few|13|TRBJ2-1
TGTGCCACATTAGGGGACTCCTACAATGAGCAGTTCTTC
CATLGDSYNEQFF
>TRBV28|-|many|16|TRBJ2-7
TGTGCCAGCAACCCAACCAGGGCTCACTTTTCCTACGAGCAGTACTTC
CASNPTRAHFSYEQYF
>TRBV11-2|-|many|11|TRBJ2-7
TGTGCCAGCACCGACACCTACGAGCAGTACTTC
CASTDTYEQYF
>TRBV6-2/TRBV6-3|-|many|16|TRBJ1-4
TGTGCCAGCAGTTACCAGGTGACAGTCCCCAATGAAAAACTGTTTTTT
CASSYQVTVPNEKLFF
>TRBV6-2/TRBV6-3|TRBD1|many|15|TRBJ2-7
TGTGCCAGCAGTTACTCGACAGGGGGTCTCTACGAGCAGTACTTC
CASSYSTGGLYEQYF
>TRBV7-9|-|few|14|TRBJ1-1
TGTGCCAGCAGCTTAGCTCAGGGAGTAGTGGGAGCTTTCTTT
CASSLAQGVVGAFF
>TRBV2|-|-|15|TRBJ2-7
TGTGCCAGCAGTGAAGCGCTCAACCTGGCCTACGAGCAGTACTTC
CASSEALNLAYEQYF
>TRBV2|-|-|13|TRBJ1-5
TGTGCCAGCAGTGAAGCGTTACGACAGCCCCAGCATTTT
CASSEALRQPQHF
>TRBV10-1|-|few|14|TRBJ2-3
TGCGCCAGCAAAAGTAGCCAGTCCACAGATACGCAGTATTTT
CASKSSQSTDTQYF
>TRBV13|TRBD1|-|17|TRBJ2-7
TGTGCCAGCAGCACTTTCACCGGGACAGGGACTCCCTACGGGCAGTACTTC
CASSTFTGTGTPYGQYF
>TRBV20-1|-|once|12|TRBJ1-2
TGCAGTGCTCCAATAGGAATCTATGGCTACACCTTC
CSAPIGIYGYTF
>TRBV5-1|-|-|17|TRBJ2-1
TGCGCCAGCAGCTTGGCTTTAGACAGCAACACCTACAATGAGCAGTTCTTC
CASSLALDSNTYNEQFF
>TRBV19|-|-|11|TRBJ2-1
TGTGCCAGTAGTACTAGTGCTGAGCAGTTCTTC
CASSTSAEQFF
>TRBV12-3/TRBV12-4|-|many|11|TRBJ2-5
TGTGCCAGCAGTTTCCCAGAGACCCAGTACTTC
CASSFPETQYF
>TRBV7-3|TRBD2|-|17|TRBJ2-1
TGTGCCAGCAGCTTAACGGGACTAGCGGGTATGGTAAATGAGCAGTTCTTC
CASSLTGLAGMVNEQFF
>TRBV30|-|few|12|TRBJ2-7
TGTGCCCGGGACTCCAGCTCCTACGAGCAGTACTTC
CARDSSSYEQYF
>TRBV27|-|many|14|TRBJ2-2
TGTGCCAGCGCCCAAGCGCCGGGCGCCGGGGAGCTGTTTTTT
CASAQAPGAGELFF
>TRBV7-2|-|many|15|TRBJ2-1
TGTGCCAGCAGCTTCCCGGGAGTAGGAGCAAATGAGCAGTTCTTC
CASSFPGVGANEQFF
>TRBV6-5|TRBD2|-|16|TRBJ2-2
TGTGCCAGCAGTTACTCACTAGCGGGAGATTCAGGGGAGCTGTTTTTT
CASSYSLAGDSGELFF
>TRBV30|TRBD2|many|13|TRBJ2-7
TGTGCCTCAACTAGCGGGAGCTCCTACGAGCAGTACTTC
CASTSGSSYEQYF
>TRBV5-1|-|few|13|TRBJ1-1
TGCGCCAGCAGCTTGGATGGGCGGGATGAAGCTTTCTTT
CASSLDGRDEAFF
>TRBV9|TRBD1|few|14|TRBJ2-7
TGTGCCAGCACACCCGGGACAGGCAGCTACGAGCAGTACTTC
CASTPGTGSYEQYF
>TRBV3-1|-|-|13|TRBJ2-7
TGTGCCAGCAGCCAAGCGGGGGTACGGGAGCAGTACTTC
CASSQAGVREQYF
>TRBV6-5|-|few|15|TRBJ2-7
TGTGCCAGCAGTTACTCGGGGGACATACCCTACGAGCAGTACTTC
CASSYSGDIPYEQYF
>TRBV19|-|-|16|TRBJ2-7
TGTGCCAGTAGTATAGACCCGCAGGCCGGGGGCTACGAGCAGTACTTC
CASSIDPQAGGYEQYF
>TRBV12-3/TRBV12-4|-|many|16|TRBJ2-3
TGTGCCAGCAGCCCGACCGCGGCGTACAGCACAGATACGCAGTATTTT
CASSPTAAYSTDTQYF
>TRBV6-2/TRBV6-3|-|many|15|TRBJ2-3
TGTGCCAGCAGTGCTGGTAGCGGAGTCACAGATACGCAGTATTTT
CASSAGSGVTDTQYF